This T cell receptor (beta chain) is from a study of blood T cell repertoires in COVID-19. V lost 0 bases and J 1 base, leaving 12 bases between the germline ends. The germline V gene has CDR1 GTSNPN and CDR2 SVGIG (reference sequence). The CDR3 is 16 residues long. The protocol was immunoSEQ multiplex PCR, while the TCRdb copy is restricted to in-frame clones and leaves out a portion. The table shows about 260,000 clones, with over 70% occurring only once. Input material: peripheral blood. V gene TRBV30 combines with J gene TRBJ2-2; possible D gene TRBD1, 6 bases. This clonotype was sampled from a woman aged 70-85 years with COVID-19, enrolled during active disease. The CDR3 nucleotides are TGTGCCTGGAGTGTATTTAGGACAGAGAACACCGGGGAGCTGTTTTTT. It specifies CAWSVFRTENTGELFF. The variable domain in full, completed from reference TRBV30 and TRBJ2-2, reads SQTIHQWPATLVQPVGSPLSLECTVEGTSNPNLYWYRQAAGRGLQLLFYSVGIGQISSEVPQNLSASRPQDRQFILSSKKLLLSDSGFYLCAWSVFRTENTGELFFGEGSRLTVL.